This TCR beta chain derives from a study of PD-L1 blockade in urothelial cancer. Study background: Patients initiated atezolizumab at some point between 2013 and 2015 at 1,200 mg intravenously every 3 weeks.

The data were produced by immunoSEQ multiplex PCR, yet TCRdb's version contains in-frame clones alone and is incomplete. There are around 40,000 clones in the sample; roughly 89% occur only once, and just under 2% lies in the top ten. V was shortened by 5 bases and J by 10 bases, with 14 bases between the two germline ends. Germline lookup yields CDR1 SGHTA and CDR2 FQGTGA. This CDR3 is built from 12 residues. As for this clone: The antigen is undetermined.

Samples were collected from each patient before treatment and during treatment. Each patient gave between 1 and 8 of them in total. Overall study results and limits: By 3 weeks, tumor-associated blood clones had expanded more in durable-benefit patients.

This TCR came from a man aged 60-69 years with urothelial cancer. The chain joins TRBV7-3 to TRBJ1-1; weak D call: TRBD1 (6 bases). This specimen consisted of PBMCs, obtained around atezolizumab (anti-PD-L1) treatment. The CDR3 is CASSPGAPTAFF. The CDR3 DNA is TGTGCCAGCAGCCCAGGGGCTCCCACAGCTTTCTTT.